Below, 20 T cell receptor beta chains from the same sample are listed, as sequenced in a study of radiotherapy plus CTLA-4 blockade in lung cancer. Produced via immunoSEQ multiplex PCR; TCRdb's table is partial and in-frame only. The table records 40,000 to 50,000 clones, more than 65% of them present only once. Source: peripheral blood, taken from a patient treated with radiotherapy plus ipilimumab. Source of these receptors: a human donor with non-small cell lung cancer who had stable disease on radiotherapy plus ipilimumab.

The chain combines TRBV4-3 with TRBJ1-5; no definite D call. Germline V gene lookup returns CDR1 LGHNA and CDR2 YSLEER. The CDR3 has 14 amino acids. Deletions cut 0 bases from V and 1 base from J, with 4 bases between. This chain's CDR3 is CASSQDRSNQPQHF. In DNA form, the CDR3 reads TGCGCCAGCAGCCAAGACCGGAGCAATCAGCCCCAGCATTTT.

This chain connects TRBV30 to TRBJ2-3, with 12 bases lining up with TRBD2. V gave up 5 bases and J gave up 7 bases; unmatched junction bases: 4. Germline V CDR1 and CDR2: GTSNPN, SVGIG (reference sequence). This CDR3 region has 13 residues. The CDR3 DNA sequence: TGTGCCTGGGGACTAGCGGGGTTGAATACGCAGTATTTT. Its protein is CAWGLAGLNTQYF. The whole variable domain, remainder taken from reference TRBV30 and TRBJ2-3, is SQTIHQWPATLVQPVGSPLSLECTVEGTSNPNLYWYRQAAGRGLQLLFYSVGIGQISSEVPQNLSASRPQDRQFILSSKKLLLSDSGFYLCAWGLAGLNTQYFGPGTRLTVL.

The rearrangement links TRBV16 to TRBJ1-2, with D possibly TRBD1 on 5 matching bases. This CDR3 contains 13 residues. In germline, CDR1 is KGHSY, CDR2 FQNENV. V was clipped by 0 bases and J by 8 bases, with 10 bases between them. In DNA form, the CDR3 reads TGTGCCAGCAGCCAATCGCAGGGCCGAGGCTACACCTTC. Translating gives CASSQSQGRGYTF.

V is TRBV4-2 and J is TRBJ2-4, with D perhaps TRBD2 (5 bases). Germline assignment: CDR1 LGHNA and CDR2 YNFKEQ. There are 14 residues in the CDR3. Trimming removed 5 bases at V and 3 bases at J, with 11 bases between. CDR3 nucleotides: TGTGCCAGCAGCACGAACGGGGTCAAAAACATTCAGTACTTC. The encoded protein is CASSTNGVKNIQYF.

This clone was found a few times. The chain employs TRBV9 and TRBJ1-3; no reliable D call. Trimming took off 0 bases at V and 4 bases at J, with 14 bases between the two ends. The CDR3 loop spans 16 amino acids. Germline-derived CDR1 and CDR2 are SGDLS and YYNGEE. This CDR3 is CASSVGSVIPGNTIYF. CDR3 sequence (DNA): TGTGCCAGCAGCGTAGGGTCGGTTATACCGGGAAACACCATATATTTT.

The chain links TRBV2 to TRBJ1-2; a possible D gene is TRBD1 (6 bases). This CDR3 contains 16 residues. Trimming pared 1 base from V and 2 bases from J, leaving 14 bases between. CDR1 is SNHLY, CDR2 FYNNEI, per germline. In nucleotides, the CDR3 is TGTGCCAGCAGTGAAGGGGGACAAAACGGAAACTATGGCTACACCTTC. Translated, it gives CASSEGGQNGNYGYTF. Filled out from reference TRBV2 and TRBJ1-2, the complete variable domain reads EPEVTQTPSHQVTQMGQEVILRCVPISNHLYFYWYRQILGQKVEFLVSFYNNEISEKSEIFDDQFSVERPDGSNFTLKIRSTKLEDSAMYFCASSEGGQNGNYGYTFGSGTRLTVV.

This chain uses TRBV19 with TRBJ1-6, with 7 bases lining up with TRBD1. Germline-derived CDR1 and CDR2 are LNHDA and SQIVND (reference sequence). This CDR3 has 15 residues. Trimming cost V 6 bases and J 5 bases; bases outside gene matches: 7. The DNA of the CDR3 is TGTGCCAGTAGGAAAAGGACAGGCGATAATTCACCCCTCCACTTT. This encodes CASRKRTGDNSPLHF. The full variable domain, its missing parts supplied by reference TRBV19 and TRBJ1-6, is DGGITQSPKYLFRKEGQNVTLSCEQNLNHDAMYWYRQDPGQGLRLIYYSQIVNDFQKGDIAEGYSVSREKKESFPLTVTSAQKNPTAFYLCASRKRTGDNSPLHFGNGTRLTVT.

This sequence joins TRBV11-2 and TRBJ2-5, with 7 bases that match TRBD2. V gave up 3 bases and J gave up 7 bases; unmatched junction bases: 11. Germline CDR1 reads SGHAT; CDR2 reads FQNNGV. This CDR3 has 15 amino acids. The CDR3 spells CASSFLAGGEGTQYF. The CDR3 DNA reads as TGTGCCAGCAGCTTCCTCGCTGGGGGGGAAGGGACCCAGTACTTC.

This chain links TRBV30 with TRBJ1-2, with TRBD1 matching over 7 bases. Germline-derived CDR1 and CDR2 are GTSNPN and SVGIG (reference sequence). This CDR3 is built from 15 residues. After removal of 2 bases from V and 4 bases from J, the junction contained 10 bases not matched to a gene. For the CDR3, the DNA is TGTGCCTGGAGTCCGACCAGGGGGTTGCGCTATGGCTACACCTTC. This encodes CAWSPTRGLRYGYTF.

V is TRBV5-6 and J is TRBJ2-2; D is possibly TRBD1 (6 bases). V lost 3 bases and J 0 bases, leaving 18 bases between the germline ends. This CDR3 spans 18 amino acids. Germline assignment: CDR1 SGHDT and CDR2 YYEEEE. Here the CDR3 reads CASSSPFLTGTNTGELFF. CDR3 nucleotide sequence: TGTGCCAGCAGCTCCCCTTTTCTGACAGGCACGAACACCGGGGAGCTGTTTTTT. Filled out from reference TRBV5-6 and TRBJ2-2, the complete variable domain reads DAGVTQSPTHLIKTRGQQVTLRCSPKSGHDTVSWYQQALGQGPQFIFQYYEEEERQRGNFPDRFSGHQFPNYSSELNVNALLLGDSALYLCASSSPFLTGTNTGELFFGEGSRLTVL.

The rearrangement links TRBV7-2 to TRBJ2-7; D call uncertain. The V end lost 5 bases, the J end lost 3 bases, and 5 bases lay between the germline ends. The CDR3 is 11 residues long. Germline CDR1 SGHTA, CDR2 FQGNSA. This chain's CDR3 is CASSLYYEQYF. CDR3 DNA: TGTGCCAGCAGCCTCTACTACGAGCAGTACTTC.

The chain employs TRBV4-2 and TRBJ1-2; 7 bases agree with TRBD1. The CDR3 spans 15 residues. Germline V gene data show CDR1 as LGHNA and CDR2 as YNFKEQ. V dropped 0 bases and J dropped 8; count of bases not matched to a gene: 9. The chain's CDR3 is CASSQERDSERGYTF. Here the CDR3 DNA reads TGTGCCAGCAGCCAAGAAAGGGACAGCGAAAGGGGCTACACCTTC.

Many counts were recorded for this clone. The V call is TRBV10-3, the J call TRBJ1-4; maybe TRBD1 (6 bases). The CDR3 consists of 15 residues. Looked up from germline, CDR1 is ENHRY and CDR2 is SYGVKD. V lost 3 bases to trimming and J lost 8 bases, with 16 bases between them. CDR3 DNA sequence: TGTGCCATCAGTGACGGTAGAGGGGGTTTCGAAAAACTGTTTTTT. As protein: CAISDGRGGFEKLFF.

The chain combines TRBV9 with TRBJ1-2; D call uncertain. The germline V and J ends were trimmed by 0 bases and 5 bases, with 8 bases remaining between them. The CDR3 has 13 amino acids. Germline assignment: CDR1 SGDLS and CDR2 YYNGEE. In DNA form, the CDR3 reads TGTGCCAGCAGCGTAGACGGGTCTTATGGCTACACCTTC. Translation gives CASSVDGSYGYTF. The whole variable domain, filled in from reference TRBV9 and TRBJ1-2, reads DSGVTQTPKHLITATGQRVTLRCSPRSGDLSVYWYQQSLDQGLQFLIQYYNGEERAKGNILERFSAQQFPDLHSELNLSSLELGDSALYFCASSVDGSYGYTFGSGTRLTVV.

The CDR3: CASSQGLAGGPTRGTQYF. The CDR3 DNA follows: TGCGCCAGCAGCCAAGGGCTAGCGGGGGGACCCACTCGGGGGACGCAGTATTTT. The chain employs TRBV4-1 and TRBJ2-3, with 11 bases fitting TRBD2. V was pared by 1 base and J by 9 bases, with 15 bases of the junction left unmatched. There are 18 residues in the CDR3. Germline CDR1 MGHRA, CDR2 YSYEKL.

The rearrangement joins TRBV7-2 to TRBJ2-5, with 9 nucleotides matching TRBD1. The J call may be incorrect, as the DNA end agrees better with TRBJ2-7. The CDR3 sequence is 16 residues long. Germline V CDR1 and CDR2: SGHTA, FQGNSA. CDR3 protein: CASSLGSGQGIYEQYF. In nucleotides, the CDR3 is TGTGCCAGCAGCTTAGGGTCTGGACAGGGGATCTACGAGCAGTACTTC.

V usage is TRBV7-8 and J usage is TRBJ1-4, with D possibly being TRBD1 (5 bases). CDR1 is SGHVS and CDR2 is FQNEAQ in the germline V gene. The CDR3 has 14 amino acids. V shed 1 base and J shed 8 bases, with 11 bases lying between them. CDR3 nucleotides: TGTGCCAGCAGCTTAGGGGGAGGGGACGAAAAACTGTTTTTT. It codes for CASSLGGGDEKLFF.

The chain combines TRBV7-9 with TRBJ1-1, with D unclear. The CDR3 contains 12 residues. Germline V gene data show CDR1 as SEHNR and CDR2 as FQNEAQ (reference sequence). The germline V and J ends were trimmed by 1 base and 7 bases, with 7 bases remaining between them. The chain's CDR3 is CASSLDLSEAFF. CDR3 DNA: TGTGCCAGCAGCTTAGACCTGAGTGAAGCTTTCTTT. Filled out from reference TRBV7-9 and TRBJ1-1, the complete variable domain reads DTGVSQNPRHKITKRGQNVTFRCDPISEHNRLYWYRQTLGQGPEFLTYFQNEAQLEKSRLLSDRFSAERPKGSFSTLEIQRTEQGDSAMYLCASSLDLSEAFFGQGTRLTVV.

This chain links TRBV29-1 with TRBJ1-1, with D unclear. In germline, CDR1 is SQVTM, CDR2 ANQGSEA. This CDR3 is 12 amino acids long. V shed 4 bases and J shed 0 bases, with 6 bases lying between them. CDR3 coding DNA: TGCAGCGTTGCCTTCCTGAACACTGAAGCTTTCTTT. Protein sequence: CSVAFLNTEAFF.

This chain links TRBV6-1 with TRBJ1-6, with D maybe TRBD1 (6 bases). CDR1 is MNHNS and CDR2 is SASEGT in the germline V gene. Trimming removed 2 bases from V and 6 bases from J, with 11 bases in between. The CDR3 totals 15 residues. CDR3 amino acids: CASSEYDRLNSPLHF. The CDR3 nucleotides are TGTGCCAGCAGTGAATACGACAGGCTTAATTCACCCCTCCACTTT.